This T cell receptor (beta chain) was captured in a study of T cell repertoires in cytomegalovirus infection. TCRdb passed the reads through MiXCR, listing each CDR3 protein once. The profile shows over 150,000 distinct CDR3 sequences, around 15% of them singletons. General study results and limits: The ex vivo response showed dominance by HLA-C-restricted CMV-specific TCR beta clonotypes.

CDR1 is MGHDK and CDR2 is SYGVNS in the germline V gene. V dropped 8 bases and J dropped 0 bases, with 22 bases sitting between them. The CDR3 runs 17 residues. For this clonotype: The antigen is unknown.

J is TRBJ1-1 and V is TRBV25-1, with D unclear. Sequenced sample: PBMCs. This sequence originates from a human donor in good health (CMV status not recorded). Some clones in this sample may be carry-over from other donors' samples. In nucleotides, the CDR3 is TGTGCCAGCTCCTCCCTCACACCGCCAGCACTGAACACTGAAGCTTTCTTT. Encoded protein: CASSSLTPPALNTEAFF.